The clone carrying this T cell receptor beta chain was recorded many times. Its target is unknown. This sample was taken from a study of CD8 T cells in ankylosing spondylitis. Trimming left V 0 bases short and J 10 bases short, with 14 bases between. The CDR3 runs 14 residues. The germline V gene has CDR1 SGHRS and CDR2 YFSETQ. For TCR beta, libraries came from quantitative 5'-RACE with molecular barcodes. TCRdb recomputed calls from the 5' RACE reads with MiXCR, one row per CDR3 protein. Seen here are 120,000 to 150,000 distinct CDR3 sequences, more than 7% observed once, and the top ten hold roughly 7.2%. General observations from the study: Reports of some motif variants in reactive arthritis synovial fluid and blood predate this one. Disease-associated clones were CD8+ and fairly uncommon in peripheral blood.

The V call is TRBV5-1, the J call TRBJ2-1; the D gene is possibly TRBD2 (6 bases). Sequenced sample: synovial fluid, either unsorted or a sorted T cell fraction (not recorded which). The receptor's source is a male donor with ankylosing spondylitis. DNA of the CDR3: TGCGCCAGCAGCTTGGCCCAGAGGGCGGGGGAGCAGTTCTTC. Protein: CASSLAQRAGEQFF.